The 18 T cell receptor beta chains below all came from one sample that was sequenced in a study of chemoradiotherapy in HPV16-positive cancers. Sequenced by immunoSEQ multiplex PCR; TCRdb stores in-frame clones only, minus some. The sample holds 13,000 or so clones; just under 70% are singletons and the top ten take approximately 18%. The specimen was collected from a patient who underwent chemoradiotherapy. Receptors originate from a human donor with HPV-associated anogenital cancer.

Here the CDR3 reads CASSLESGGYNEQFF. The CDR3 DNA reads TGTGCCAGCAGCTTAGAGAGCGGGGGGTACAATGAGCAGTTCTTC. The chain employs TRBV7-8 and TRBJ2-1, with TRBD2 identical over 9 bases. V was clipped by 1 base and J by 4 bases; unmatched bases: 2. Germline lookup yields CDR1 SGHVS and CDR2 FQNEAQ. This CDR3 comprises 15 residues.

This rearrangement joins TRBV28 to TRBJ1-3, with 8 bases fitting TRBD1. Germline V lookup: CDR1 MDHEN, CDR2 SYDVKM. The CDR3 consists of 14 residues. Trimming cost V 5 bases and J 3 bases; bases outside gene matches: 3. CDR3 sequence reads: CASSLTGGGNTIYF. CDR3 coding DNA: TGTGCCAGCAGTCTAACAGGGGGTGGAAACACCATATATTTT.

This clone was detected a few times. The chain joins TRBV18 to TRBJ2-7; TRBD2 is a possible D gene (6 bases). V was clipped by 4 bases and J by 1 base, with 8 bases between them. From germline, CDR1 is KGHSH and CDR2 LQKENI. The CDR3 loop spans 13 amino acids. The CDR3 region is CASSQGTSYEQYF. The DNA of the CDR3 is TGTGCCAGCTCACAAGGGACTTCCTACGAGCAGTACTTC.

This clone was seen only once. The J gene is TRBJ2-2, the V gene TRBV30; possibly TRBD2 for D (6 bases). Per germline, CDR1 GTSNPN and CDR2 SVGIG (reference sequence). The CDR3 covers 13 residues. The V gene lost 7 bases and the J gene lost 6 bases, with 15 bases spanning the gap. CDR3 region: CALTLAEAGELFF. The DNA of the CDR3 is TGTGCCTTGACCTTAGCGGAGGCCGGGGAGCTGTTTTTT.

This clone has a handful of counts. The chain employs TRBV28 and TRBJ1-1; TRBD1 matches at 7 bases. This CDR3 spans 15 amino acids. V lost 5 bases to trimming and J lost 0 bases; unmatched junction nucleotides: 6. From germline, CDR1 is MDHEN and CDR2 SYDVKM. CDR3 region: CASSKAGQMNTEAFF. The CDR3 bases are TGTGCCAGCAGTAAGGCGGGACAGATGAACACTGAAGCTTTCTTT.

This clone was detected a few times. CDR3 in amino acids: CASSLTGGGGNQPQHF. The CDR3 DNA reads TGTGCCAGCAGTTTAACAGGGGGAGGGGGCAATCAGCCCCAGCATTTT. The chain couples TRBV27 to TRBJ1-5; 8 bases map to TRBD1. Germline CDR1 is MNHEY and CDR2 is SMNVEV (reference sequence). CDR3 size: 16 residues. The V gene end was trimmed by 2 bases and the J gene end by 2 bases; junction bases not matched to a gene: 5.

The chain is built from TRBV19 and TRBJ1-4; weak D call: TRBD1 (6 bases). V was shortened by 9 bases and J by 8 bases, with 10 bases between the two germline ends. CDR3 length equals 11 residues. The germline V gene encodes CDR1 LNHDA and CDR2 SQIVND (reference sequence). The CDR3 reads CASFRGEKLFF. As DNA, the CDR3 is TGTGCCAGCTTCAGGGGCGAAAAACTGTTTTTT.

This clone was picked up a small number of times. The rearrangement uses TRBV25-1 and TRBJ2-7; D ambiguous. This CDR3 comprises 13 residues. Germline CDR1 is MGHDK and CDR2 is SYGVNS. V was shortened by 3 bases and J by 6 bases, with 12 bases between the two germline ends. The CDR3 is CASSEGRLSEQYF. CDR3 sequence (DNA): TGTGCCAGCAGTGAGGGTAGGCTAAGCGAGCAGTACTTC.

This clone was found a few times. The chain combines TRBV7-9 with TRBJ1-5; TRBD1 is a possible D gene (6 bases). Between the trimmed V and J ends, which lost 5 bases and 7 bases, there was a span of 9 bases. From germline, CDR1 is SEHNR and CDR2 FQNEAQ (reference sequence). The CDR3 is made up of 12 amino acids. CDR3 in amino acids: CASSLGGQPQHF. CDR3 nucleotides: TGTGCCAGCAGCCTTGGGGGCCAGCCCCAGCATTTT.

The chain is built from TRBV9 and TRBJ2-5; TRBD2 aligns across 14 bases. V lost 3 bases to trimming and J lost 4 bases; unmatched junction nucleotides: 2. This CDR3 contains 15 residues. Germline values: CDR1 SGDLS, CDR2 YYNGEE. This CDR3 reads CASSATSGGAETQYF. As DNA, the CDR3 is TGTGCCAGCAGCGCGACTAGCGGGGGGGCAGAGACCCAGTACTTC.

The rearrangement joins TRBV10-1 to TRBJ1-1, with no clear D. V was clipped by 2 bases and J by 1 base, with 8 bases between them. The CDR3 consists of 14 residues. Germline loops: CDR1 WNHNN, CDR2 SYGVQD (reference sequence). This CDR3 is CASSEGRGNTEAFF. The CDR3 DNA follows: TGCGCCAGCAGTGAGGGACGGGGGAACACTGAAGCTTTCTTT.

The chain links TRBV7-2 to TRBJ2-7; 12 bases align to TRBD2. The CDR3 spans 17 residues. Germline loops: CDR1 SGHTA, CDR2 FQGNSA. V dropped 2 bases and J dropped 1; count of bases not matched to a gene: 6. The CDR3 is CASSLYGTSGPSYEQYF. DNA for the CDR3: TGTGCCAGCAGCTTATACGGGACTAGCGGGCCATCCTACGAGCAGTACTTC.

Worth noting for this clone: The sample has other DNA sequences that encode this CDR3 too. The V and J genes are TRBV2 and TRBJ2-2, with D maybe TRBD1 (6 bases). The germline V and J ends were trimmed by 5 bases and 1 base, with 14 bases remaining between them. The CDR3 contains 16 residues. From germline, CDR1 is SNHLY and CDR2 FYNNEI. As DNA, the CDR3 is TGTGCCAGCAGTATACAGGGTTCCAAGAACACCGGGGAGCTGTTTTTT. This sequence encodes CASSIQGSKNTGELFF.

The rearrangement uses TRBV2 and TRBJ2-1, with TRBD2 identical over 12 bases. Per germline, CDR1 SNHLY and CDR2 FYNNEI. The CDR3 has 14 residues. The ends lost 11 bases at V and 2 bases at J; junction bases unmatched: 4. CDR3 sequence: CAGSSGGAYNEQFF. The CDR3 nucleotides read TGTGCCGGATCTAGCGGGGGGGCCTACAATGAGCAGTTCTTC.

DNA of the CDR3: TGTGCCAGCAAGGGGGGGGTGGGATCACCCCTCCACTTT. It translates to CASKGGVGSPLHF. The chain carries TRBV2 and TRBJ1-6; weak D call: TRBD1 (6 bases). Trimming pared 7 bases from V and 10 bases from J, leaving 14 bases between. CDR1 is SNHLY, CDR2 FYNNEI, per germline. The CDR3 loop spans 13 amino acids.

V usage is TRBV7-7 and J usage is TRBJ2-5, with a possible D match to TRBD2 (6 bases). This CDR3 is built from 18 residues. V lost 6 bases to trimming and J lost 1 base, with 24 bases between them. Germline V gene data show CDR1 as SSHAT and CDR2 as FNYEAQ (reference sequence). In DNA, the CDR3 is TGTGCCAGCAGTCCTGGACTTCAACTGACTAGGACCCAAGAGACCCAGTACTTC. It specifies CASSPGLQLTRTQETQYF.

The CDR3 coding sequence is TGCGCCAGCAGCATGAACGGGAACCTACAAGAGACCCAGTACTTC. As protein: CASSMNGNLQETQYF. J is TRBJ2-5 and V is TRBV5-1, with D possibly being TRBD2 (5 bases). Trimming shortened V by 4 bases and J by 2 bases, and 15 bases separated the two germline ends. In germline, CDR1 is SGHRS, CDR2 YFSETQ. The CDR3 consists of 15 residues.

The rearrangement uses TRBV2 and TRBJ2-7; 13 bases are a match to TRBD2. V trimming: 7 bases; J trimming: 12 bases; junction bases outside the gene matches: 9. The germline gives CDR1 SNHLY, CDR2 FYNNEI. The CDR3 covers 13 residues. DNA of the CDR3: TGTGCCAGCACTGGACTAGCGGGGGACGCTCCGTACTTC. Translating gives CASTGLAGDAPYF.